The present entry profiles one TCR beta chain with its context. Its cognate antigen has yet to be identified. Base qualities were left out, and no much larger clone turns up one base away. Systemically healthy Caucasian individuals from Russia, 39 in total and aged about 6 to 95 years, were included as donors. About 9.8 milliliters of peripheral blood were drawn from each donor into EDTA-treated Vacutainer tubes. Ficoll-Paque density-gradient centrifugation was used to isolate PBMCs, with at least 7 million per sample. Total RNA, at least 5 micrograms per sample, was extracted from PBMCs with Trizol reagent. The percentages of naive CD45RAhigh/CD27high T cells were determined by flow cytometry on a PBMC aliquot from every donor. The data belong to a study of blood T cells in healthy people across ages (dated by TCRdb to between 2015 and 2017). For context, the study as a whole: In model experiments, template switching captured roughly one uniquely barcoded TCR beta cDNA molecule for every two T cells. To track age-related changes in TCR beta repertoire diversity, the study relied on deep sequencing normalized with unique cDNA molecular identifiers. The donors were divided into four age groups: young (average approximately 16 years), middle-aged (roughly 42), aged (approximately 62) and long-lived (82). Using the same blood draw, the study looked at two additional independent replicas of 1 million unique cDNA reads for two donors, one aged 18 to 30 and the other aged 80 or older. What the research found in general, with its limitations: Total diversity estimates from one million sequenced T cells were considered lower bounds and underestimates. Bulk unsorted PBMC profiling prevented conclusive comparison of naive and antigen-experienced compartments. Observed TCR beta diversity per million T cells fell roughly linearly with age, and a significant reduction was already apparent by age roughly 40. There was a strong correlation between observed TCR beta diversity and the percentage of naive T cells measured by flow cytometry. Compared with the aged group, the long-lived group had more naive CD4+ T cells, fewer expanded clones and increased TCR diversity, suggesting age selection. Because donor CMV infection status was unknown, age-related changes in expanded clonotypes were potentially confounded.

The CDR3, from cysteine to phenylalanine, totals 13 residues. Left in the record is the CDR3 DNA by itself, 39 bases read in frame from the first base. At the junction V is shortened by 3 bases and J by 7 bases, with 13 bases in between. The germline V gene yields KGHSH for CDR1 and LQKENI for CDR2. The library was made by 5' RACE. For sequencing, an Illumina HiSeq 2500 was employed. A second roughly 7 to 12 cycle PCR used a sample-barcoded 5' primer and a J-beta primer mix. A template-switch 5' adaptor carrying 12 random nucleotides introduced a unique molecular identifier onto each TCR beta cDNA molecule. Each sample yielded at least 3 million CDR3-containing paired-end reads. First-strand cDNA was synthesized from all RNA with the Mint cDNA synthesis kit, primed by a TRBC-specific oligonucleotide. After uracil-DNA glycosylase treatment, a first 18-cycle PCR used universal primers M1SS and BC2_uni_R on all cDNA. Under the source paper's analysis protocol: For normalization, 1 million high-quality reads were randomly selected from each sample, with every read carrying a distinct molecular identifier. Reads with shared molecular identifiers were discarded instead of being binned into consensus sequences. MiTCR, set to a Q25 quality threshold and the strictest error-elimination algorithm, was used for CDR3 identification, clonotype clustering and error correction. A nonparametric unseen species model with Euler transformation was used to estimate lower-bound total TCR beta diversity. TCRdb passed the public sequencing reads through fastp at Q25 and MiXCR, retaining productive beta sequences. Entries that share a CDR3 protein sequence are merged under the most common genes and DNA. The V and J calls were not made by the authors but by TCRdb's processing. This sample holds almost 550,000 distinct CDR3 sequences; 24% were observed only once. Of the sample, around 10% is held by the ten largest clones.

These data were also reused for a study on T cells of mothers and their children. Looking at the second paper: Donors were nine systemically healthy Caucasian individuals: three mothers and their six children. cDNA synthesis consumed the entire amount of extracted RNA, loaded at approximately 1.6 ug RNA in each 15 ul reaction. Sample barcodes and 2-4 random nucleotides were added via the M1S primer in the second PCR. Each mother yielded over 9 million TCR beta CDR3 reads and each child 2.5 million to 3 million reads. In both related and unrelated pairs, thymic selection shapes the output of TCR recombination in a similar way, with inherited differences having only a minor effect. Normalized repertoire overlap was always found to be slightly, but never significantly, higher in related mother-child pairs than in unrelated mother-child pairs. Persistent microchimeric T cell clones were not detected, at a sensitivity of 85 to 100 clones per million clonotypes. To look for features that set related mother-child pairs apart from unrelated individuals, the researchers ran deep NGS to compare the TCR beta repertoires of mothers and children. On average, the children were approximately 11 +/- 4 years old, while the mothers were approximately 41 +/- 4 years old. After adapter ligation with NEBNext reagents, the libraries were sequenced on Illumina HiSeq 2000 with 100+100 nt paired-end reads. To prevent cross-contamination, the mother and child libraries were prepared a month apart and were sequenced in separate runs. For each donor, between about 500,000 and 2,100,000 distinct TCR beta clonotypes were identified. Naive TCR beta clonotypes were estimated from low-frequency clonotypes matched to each donor's FACS-determined naive share, without sorting.

This receptor was taken from a boy under 18 in good health. The V gene is TRBV18 and the J gene is TRBJ2-7, with the D gene not clear enough to name. Sequenced sample: blood. The DNA reads as follows: TGTGCCAGCTCACCGGCTGACACGAGGGAGCAGTACTTC. Its translation reads: CASSPADTREQYF.